The rows below give T cell receptor beta chains drawn from one sample of a study of shared clonotypes between healthy human individuals. Assay used: immunoSEQ multiplex PCR; TCRdb lists only in-frame clones, some missing. The sample comprises approximately 530,000 clones, approximately 95% of which are singletons, and 0.064% rests with the top ten. Sequencing was done on a sample of naive CD4+ T cells sorted from blood. Source of these receptors: a young woman in good health. Both conserved end residues are part of each CDR3. D genes are given only for firm matches. Only part of the rows carry a size: once, few, many, or a class if the clone is expanded.

J: TRBJ2-6; D: NA; size: NA; V: TRBV27; DNA: TGTGCCAGCAGTTTGTGGGGCAAGGCCATTAAAACTGGGGCCAACGTCCTGACTTTC; CDR3: CASSLWGKAIKTGANVLTF
J: TRBJ1-5; D: NA; size: NA; V: TRBV28; DNA: TGTGCCAGCAGGCACCCCCGGGGGGCGGGTCAGCCCCAGCATTTT; CDR3: CASRHPRGAGQPQHF
J: TRBJ2-7; D: TRBD2; size: NA; V: TRBV10-2; DNA: TGCGCCAGCAGTGCCACGTCGGGAGGAGTATACGAGCAGTACTTC; CDR3: CASSATSGGVYEQYF
J: TRBJ2-3; D: TRBD2; size: NA; V: TRBV7-3; DNA: TGTGCCAGCAGTGAGAGCGGGAGTAGGGCAGATACGCAGTATTTT; CDR3: CASSESGSRADTQYF
J: TRBJ2-7; D: NA; size: NA; V: TRBV5-5; DNA: TGTGCCAGCAGCTTAACACTTCCCTACGAGCAGTACTTC; CDR3: CASSLTLPYEQYF
J: TRBJ2-5; D: NA; size: NA; V: TRBV11-3; DNA: TGTGCCAGCAGCTTTGGGACGGGTATGCAGGGAGAGACCCAGTACTTC; CDR3: CASSFGTGMQGETQYF
J: TRBJ1-1; D: NA; size: NA; V: TRBV2; DNA: TGTGCCAGCAGAGTCCTCTACAGAGTCATGAACACTGAAGCTTTCTTT; CDR3: CASRVLYRVMNTEAFF
J: TRBJ2-7; D: TRBD1; size: NA; V: TRBV7-9; DNA: TGTGCCAGCAGCTTACTCGACGACAGGGCGGACTTC; CDR3: CASSLLDDRADF
J: TRBJ2-1; D: NA; size: NA; V: TRBV9; DNA: TGTGCCAGCAGCGTAGGAGGCGTGGAAGCGCAGTTCTTC; CDR3: CASSVGGVEAQFF
J: TRBJ2-3; D: TRBD2; size: NA; V: TRBV30; DNA: TGTGCCTGGGGCGGACTAGCGGGAGTAGATACGCAGTATTTT; CDR3: CAWGGLAGVDTQYF
J: TRBJ2-7; D: NA; size: NA; V: TRBV20-1; DNA: TGCAGTGCTAGAGACCCCTACGAGCAGTACTTC; CDR3: CSARDPYEQYF
J: TRBJ2-7; D: TRBD1; size: NA; V: TRBV2; DNA: TGTGCCAGCAGGGCCGGGACAGGATTTTACGAGCAGTACTTC; CDR3: CASRAGTGFYEQYF
J: TRBJ1-2; D: TRBD1; size: NA; V: TRBV5-6; DNA: TGTGCCAGCAGCAAGGACAGGGTGTATGGCTACACCTTC; CDR3: CASSKDRVYGYTF
J: TRBJ2-1; D: NA; size: NA; V: TRBV27; DNA: TGTGCCAGCAGTTTACGGACTCGTACCACCTACAATGAGCAGTTCTTC; CDR3: CASSLRTRTTYNEQFF
J: TRBJ2-1; D: NA; size: NA; V: TRBV6-1; DNA: TGTGCCAGCAGTGAATATGTAGGACCCGGGGATGAGCAGTTCTTC; CDR3: CASSEYVGPGDEQFF
J: TRBJ1-1; D: TRBD1; size: NA; V: TRBV4-2; DNA: TGTGCCAGCAGCTTGGGGGACAGGGATGCCACTGAAGCTTTCTTT; CDR3: CASSLGDRDATEAFF
J: TRBJ2-1; D: NA; size: NA; V: TRBV7-9; DNA: TGTGCCAGCGGGGACCACCGAGACAATGAGCAGTTCTTC; CDR3: CASGDHRDNEQFF
J: TRBJ2-7; D: TRBD2; size: once; V: TRBV10-1; DNA: TGCGCCAGGGGACTAGCGGGAGGGTTCGAGCAGTACTTC; CDR3: CARGLAGGFEQYF
J: TRBJ1-4; D: NA; size: once; V: TRBV4-2; DNA: TGTGCCAGCAGCCCGTCTCTGGGGGGAGCCTGGAGGGAAAAACTGTTTTTT; CDR3: CASSPSLGGAWREKLFF
J: TRBJ2-7; D: NA; size: NA; V: TRBV30; DNA: TGTGCCTGGACCCCCGGACATGGCTACGAGCAGTACTTC; CDR3: CAWTPGHGYEQYF
J: TRBJ1-3; D: NA; size: few; V: TRBV30; DNA: TGTGCCTGGAGGAAAGGGGCTGATGGAAACACCATATATTTT; CDR3: CAWRKGADGNTIYF
J: TRBJ2-7; D: TRBD2; size: NA; V: TRBV11-2; DNA: TGTGCCAGCAGCGAGCGGGAGTGGTCCTACGAGCAGTACTTC; CDR3: CASSEREWSYEQYF
J: TRBJ1-4; D: TRBD1; size: NA; V: TRBV7-9; DNA: TGTGCCAGCAGCTTCTTTCAGGGGGATGAAAAACTGTTTTTT; CDR3: CASSFFQGDEKLFF
J: TRBJ2-4; D: NA; size: NA; V: TRBV5-1; DNA: TGCGCCAGCAGCTTGGCGGGGTCCTGGATAGCCAAAAACATTCAGTACTTC; CDR3: CASSLAGSWIAKNIQYF
J: TRBJ1-4; D: NA; size: NA; V: TRBV5-1; DNA: TGCGCCAGCAGGGGTGAATTAAATGAAAAACTGTTTTTT; CDR3: CASRGELNEKLFF
J: TRBJ1-5; D: NA; size: NA; V: TRBV19; DNA: TGTGCCAGTAGTAATGGCATCCCAGGGGCTCAGCCCCAGCATTTT; CDR3: CASSNGIPGAQPQHF
J: TRBJ1-1; D: NA; size: NA; V: TRBV28; DNA: TGTGCCAGCAGTTTACGGGGATTGAACACTGAAGCTTTCTTT; CDR3: CASSLRGLNTEAFF
J: TRBJ2-7; D: NA; size: NA; V: TRBV4-1; DNA: TGCGCCAGCAGCCACATCGCGGGGGCTGGTTCCTACGAGCAGTACTTC; CDR3: CASSHIAGAGSYEQYF
J: TRBJ1-3; D: NA; size: NA; V: TRBV11-2; DNA: TGTGCCAGCAGCTTAGAGGCCCGTCAAATTGGAAACACCATATATTTT; CDR3: CASSLEARQIGNTIYF
J: TRBJ2-7; D: NA; size: NA; V: TRBV7-8; DNA: TGTGCCAGCAGCTTAGGCAGGGTGGACTACGAGCAGTACTTC; CDR3: CASSLGRVDYEQYF
J: TRBJ1-5; D: NA; size: NA; V: TRBV7-2; DNA: TGTGCCAGCAGCTTCGTCCGAAGACCGGGGGCTGTGGATCAGCCCCAGCATTTT; CDR3: CASSFVRRPGAVDQPQHF
J: TRBJ2-1; D: NA; size: NA; V: TRBV4-1; DNA: TGCGCCAGCAGCCAAAACCTAGCACAGACCTACAATGAGCAGTTCTTC; CDR3: CASSQNLAQTYNEQFF
J: TRBJ2-5; D: NA; size: NA; V: TRBV25-1; DNA: TGTGCCAGCAGTGAATTTAGCTGGTGGGAGACCCAGTACTTC; CDR3: CASSEFSWWETQYF
J: TRBJ2-7; D: NA; size: NA; V: TRBV7-2; DNA: TGTGCCTCGGGTAGTATCACCTACGAGCAGTACTTC; CDR3: CASGSITYEQYF
J: TRBJ1-3; D: NA; size: NA; V: TRBV15; DNA: TGTGCCACCAGCCTTGGGGGGACCATATATTTT; CDR3: CATSLGGTIYF
J: TRBJ1-5; D: NA; size: NA; V: TRBV5-8; DNA: TGTGCCAGCAGCTTGGTCCCGCAGGTCTATAGCAATCAGCCCCAGCATTTT; CDR3: CASSLVPQVYSNQPQHF
J: TRBJ2-6; D: TRBD1; size: NA; V: TRBV5-3; DNA: TGTGCCTTCGGGACAGGCCTACCCCCCGGGGCCAACGTCCTGACTTTC; CDR3: CAFGTGLPPGANVLTF
J: TRBJ2-3; D: TRBD1; size: NA; V: TRBV18; DNA: TGTGCCAGCTCATCAACTGCCGACAGGGGCACAGATACGCAGTATTTT; CDR3: CASSSTADRGTDTQYF
J: TRBJ2-5; D: NA; size: NA; V: TRBV7-8; DNA: TGTGCCAGCAGCAAAGGGACTCAAGAGACCCAGTACTTC; CDR3: CASSKGTQETQYF
J: TRBJ2-7; D: TRBD2; size: NA; V: TRBV19; DNA: TGTGCCAGTAGTAGAGACCCTAGCGGGAGTTACGAGCAGTACTTC; CDR3: CASSRDPSGSYEQYF
J: TRBJ1-2; D: TRBD1; size: NA; V: TRBV28; DNA: TGTGCCAGCAGTTTGGGACAGGGGAACTATGGCTACACCTTC; CDR3: CASSLGQGNYGYTF
J: TRBJ2-1; D: NA; size: NA; V: TRBV4-1; DNA: TGCGCCAGCAGCCAAAGATCAAGGGCTGAGACGGACAATGAGCAGTTCTTC; CDR3: CASSQRSRAETDNEQFF
J: TRBJ2-1; D: NA; size: NA; V: TRBV9; DNA: TGTGCCAGCAGCGCGGTAATCGAATCCTACAATGAGCAGTTCTTC; CDR3: CASSAVIESYNEQFF
J: TRBJ2-2; D: TRBD2; size: NA; V: TRBV11-2; DNA: TGTGCCAGCAGCTTAGAACCTAGCGGAAACACCGGGGAGCTGTTTTTT; CDR3: CASSLEPSGNTGELFF
J: TRBJ2-1; D: TRBD1; size: NA; V: TRBV5-6; DNA: TGTGCCAGCAGCTTGTATGACAGGGACAATGAGCAGTTCTTC; CDR3: CASSLYDRDNEQFF
J: TRBJ1-2; D: NA; size: NA; V: TRBV6-6; DNA: TGTGCCAGCAGGTACCCACAGCGGGGAGTCTATGGCCACACCTTC; CDR3: CASRYPQRGVYGHTF
J: TRBJ2-2; D: NA; size: NA; V: TRBV2; DNA: TGTGCCAGCAGTCCCCAGGGAGCGGGTGTTACCGGGGAGCTGTTTTTT; CDR3: CASSPQGAGVTGELFF
J: TRBJ2-5; D: TRBD1; size: NA; V: TRBV29-1; DNA: TGCAGCTTCAACAGGGGGCCCCTGGTACAAGAGACCCAGTACTTC; CDR3: CSFNRGPLVQETQYF
J: TRBJ2-7; D: NA; size: NA; V: TRBV28; DNA: TGTGCCAGCAGTTTATATAGGGGCTTTAGCTCCTACGAGCAGTACTTC; CDR3: CASSLYRGFSSYEQYF
J: TRBJ2-7; D: NA; size: NA; V: TRBV5-1; DNA: TGCGCCACCAGGACAGCCTCGGAATACGAGCAGTACTTC; CDR3: CATRTASEYEQYF
J: TRBJ1-5; D: TRBD1; size: NA; V: TRBV28; DNA: TGTGCCAGCAGCCCCCGGACAGGACTACTTAATCAGCCCCAGCATTTT; CDR3: CASSPRTGLLNQPQHF
J: TRBJ1-5; D: NA; size: NA; V: TRBV21-1; DNA: TGTGCCAGCAGCCAAATTACCTTCTCCGCGGGGATACATCAGCCCCAGCATTTT; CDR3: CASSQITFSAGIHQPQHF
J: TRBJ1-4; D: NA; size: NA; V: TRBV28; DNA: TGTGCCAGCAGTTTAACAGCTGGGGGTGAAAAACTGTTTTTT; CDR3: CASSLTAGGEKLFF
J: TRBJ2-1; D: TRBD2; size: NA; V: TRBV7-9; DNA: TGTGCCAGCAGCCTAAAGCGGGAGGCCTACAATGAGCAGTTCTTC; CDR3: CASSLKREAYNEQFF